This T cell receptor (beta chain) was captured in a study of blood T cells in healthy people across ages. General study results and limits: Older age coincided with a roughly linear decline in TCR beta diversity per million T cells.

With a J-beta primer mix and a sample-barcoded 5' primer, a second PCR ran roughly 7 to 11 cycles. TCRdb passed the 5' RACE reads through MiXCR, listing each CDR3 protein once. The table shows about 680,000 distinct CDR3 sequences, with around 49% occurring only once. V lost 7 bases to trimming and J lost 1 base; unmatched junction nucleotides: 9. The CDR3 contains 15 residues. About this clonotype itself: Its antigen is unknown.

The clonotype comes from a woman in her fifties or sixties in good health. The rearrangement uses TRBV12-3 or TRBV12-4 and TRBJ2-5, with TRBD2 identical over 7 bases. The sequencing input was blood. The CDR3 region is CASTLAGRTQETQYF. CDR3 DNA sequence: TGTGCCAGCACCTTAGCCGGGAGGACCCAAGAGACCCAGTACTTC.